This record looks at one TCR beta chain sequence and its context. No DNA is given; TCRdb re-called the 5' RACE reads and lists each CDR3 protein once. The listing records 300,000 to 400,000 distinct CDR3 sequences. This record comes from a study of monozygotic twins with inflammatory bowel disease. The germline V gene encodes CDR1 MNHNS and CDR2 SASEGT. This CDR3 is built from 12 residues. The sequenced sample consisted of blood. The receptor was derived from a human donor with ulcerative colitis or Crohn's disease, or a healthy co-twin of an affected twin (not recorded which). This sequence joins TRBV6-1 and TRBJ2-7; TCRdb names TRBD1, which stays unverified in the absence of DNA. CDR3 in amino acids: CASTPTGNEQYF.